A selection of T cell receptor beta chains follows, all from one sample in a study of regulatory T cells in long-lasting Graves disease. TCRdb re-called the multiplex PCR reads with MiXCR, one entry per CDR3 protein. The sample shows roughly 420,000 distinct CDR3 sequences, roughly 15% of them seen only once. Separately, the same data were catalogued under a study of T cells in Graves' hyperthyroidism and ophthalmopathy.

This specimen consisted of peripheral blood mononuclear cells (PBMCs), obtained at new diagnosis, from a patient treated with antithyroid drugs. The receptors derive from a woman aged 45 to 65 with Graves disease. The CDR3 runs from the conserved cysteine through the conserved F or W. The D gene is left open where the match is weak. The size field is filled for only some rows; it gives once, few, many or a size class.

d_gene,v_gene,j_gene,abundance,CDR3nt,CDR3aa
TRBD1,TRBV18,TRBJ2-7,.,TGTGCCAGCTCACCACAGGGGGCAGGTAATTCCTACGAGCAGTACTTC,CASSPQGAGNSYEQYF
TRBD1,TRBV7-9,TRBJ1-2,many,TGTGCCAGCAGCTTACCAGGGACAGGGCCTGGCTACACCTTC,CASSLPGTGPGYTF
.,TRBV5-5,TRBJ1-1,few,TGTGCCAGCAGCGAGGGAATGAGGGGTATAGGCACTGAAGCTTTCTTT,CASSEGMRGIGTEAFF
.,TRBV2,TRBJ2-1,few,TGTGCCAGCAGTGACCAAGGGGCCGGAAATGAGCAGTTCTTC,CASSDQGAGNEQFF
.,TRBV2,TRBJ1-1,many,TGTGCCAGCAGTGAAGGGCCTTGGGGGAACACTGAAGCTTTCTTT,CASSEGPWGNTEAFF
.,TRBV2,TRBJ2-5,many,TGTGCCAGCAGTAGGGACTTCCAAGAGACCCAGTACTTC,CASSRDFQETQYF
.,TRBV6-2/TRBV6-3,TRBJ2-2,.,TGTGCCAGCAGTTACTCGGGACACCTAAACACCGGGGAGCTGTTTTTT,CASSYSGHLNTGELFF
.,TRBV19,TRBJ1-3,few,TGTGCCAGTAGTGCAAGGGGAATGGGCTCTGGAAACACCATATATTTT,CASSARGMGSGNTIYF
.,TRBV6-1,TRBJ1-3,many,TGTGCCAGCAGGGACACTAATCATGGAAACACCATATATTTT,CASRDTNHGNTIYF
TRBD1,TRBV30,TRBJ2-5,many,TGTGCCTGGAGTGCCTCTGACAGGGTTCTAGAGACCCAGTACTTC,CAWSASDRVLETQYF
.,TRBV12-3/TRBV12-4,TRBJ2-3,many,TGTGCCAGCAGTTTCCGACGCCGCACAGATACGCAGTATTTT,CASSFRRRTDTQYF
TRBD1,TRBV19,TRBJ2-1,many,TGTGCCAGTAGTCCACCGGGACAGAAGTACAATGAGCAGTTCTTC,CASSPPGQKYNEQFF
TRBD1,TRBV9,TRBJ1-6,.,TGTGCCAGCAGCGTAGCGAGGGACAGGGGAGATAATTCACCCCTCCACTTT,CASSVARDRGDNSPLHF
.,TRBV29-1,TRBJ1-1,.,TGCAGCGTTGAAGATCAACTTGCCACTGAAGCTTTCTTT,CSVEDQLATEAFF
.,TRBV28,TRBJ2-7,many,TGTGCCAGCAGTTCTTCAGCAATGGTCTTACACTACGAGCAGTACTTC,CASSSSAMVLHYEQYF
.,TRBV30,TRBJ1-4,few,TGTGCCTACGGACGGAATGAAAAACTGTTTTTT,CAYGRNEKLFF